The 13 T cell receptor beta chains given below trace back to one sample, sequenced in a study of technical replicates of blood from a few donors. Sequencing used immunoSEQ multiplex PCR; TCRdb keeps in-frame clones, though not all of them. Here the sample spans 95,000 to 100,000 clones, roughly 95% being singletons. Sequenced material: T cells isolated from PBMCs. The receptors derive from a human donor in good health.

This clone was seen more than once but under ten times. The V gene is TRBV2, the J gene TRBJ2-7, with TRBD2 matching over 10 bases. The CDR3 totals 14 residues. Per the germline V gene, CDR1 is SNHLY and CDR2 is FYNNEI. J lost 2 bases, V lost 5 bases, and 3 bases had no gene match. CDR3 DNA: TGTGCCAGCAGTCAGCGGGAGGGTGCCTACGAGCAGTACTTC. It is translated as CASSQREGAYEQYF.

The J gene is TRBJ2-7, the V gene TRBV13; D gene ambiguous. The germline V gene has CDR1 PRHDT and CDR2 FYEKMQ (reference sequence). The CDR3 covers 13 residues. V was cut by 5 bases and J by 9 bases, with 17 bases left in between. CDR3 region: CASSERGALGQYF. CDR3 coding DNA: TGTGCCAGCAGCGAAAGAGGTGCTCTGGGGCAGTACTTC.

V is TRBV5-4 and J is TRBJ2-5; D uncertain. Germline V gives CDR1 SGHNT, CDR2 YYREEE (reference sequence). V lost 3 bases and J lost 5, with 5 bases in between. The CDR3 loop spans 11 amino acids. CDR3 in amino acids: CASSSMETQYF. The CDR3 bases are TGTGCCAGCAGCTCTATGGAGACCCAGTACTTC.

CDR3 amino acids: CASSDSTGFGYTF. In nucleotides, the CDR3 is TGTGCCAGCAGTGACTCGACAGGTTTTGGCTACACCTTC. The chain links TRBV6-1 to TRBJ1-2, with D possibly TRBD1 on 6 matching bases. V lost 3 bases and J 7 bases, leaving 12 bases between the germline ends. This CDR3 region has 13 residues. The germline gives CDR1 MNHNS, CDR2 SASEGT.

This clone was picked up a small number of times. The V and J genes are TRBV6-5 and TRBJ1-1; 7 positions agree with TRBD1. The ends lost 4 bases at V and 5 bases at J; junction bases unmatched: 10. The CDR3 covers 15 residues. Germline CDR1 reads MNHEY; CDR2 reads SVGAGI. In DNA form, the CDR3 reads TGTGCCAGCAGTTCACCTACAGGGGTATGGACTGAAGCTTTCTTT. This translates into CASSSPTGVWTEAFF.

The chain recombines TRBV30 with TRBJ1-1, with D unresolved. The germline V gene encodes CDR1 GTSNPN and CDR2 SVGIG (reference sequence). The CDR3 is 12 residues long. Between the trimmed V and J ends, which lost 5 bases and 4 bases, there was a span of 11 bases. This CDR3 is CAWAHSITEAFF. CDR3 bases: TGTGCCTGGGCCCACTCCATCACTGAAGCTTTCTTT.

This chain uses TRBV11-2 with TRBJ2-1, with 8 positions matching TRBD2. The V gene's germline CDR1 is SGHAT and CDR2 FQNNGV. This CDR3 is built from 14 residues. V trimming: 2 bases; J trimming: 5 bases; junction bases outside the gene matches: 2. CDR3 DNA: TGTGCCAGCAGCTTATGGCGGGGGGACAATGAGCAGTTCTTC. This sequence encodes CASSLWRGDNEQFF.

A remark on this clone: In this CDR3 the conserved last residue, phenylalanine or tryptophan, is missing, so a read error is likely. The gene calls are TRBV15 and TRBJ2-2; a possible D gene is TRBD1 (6 bases). This CDR3 contains 15 residues. Per germline, CDR1 LNHNV and CDR2 YYDKDF (reference sequence). Trimming stripped 0 bases from V and 4 bases from J, with 9 bases between. This CDR3 is CATSRDDRSTGELFS. The CDR3 DNA sequence: TGTGCCACCAGCAGAGACGACAGGAGCACCGGGGAGCTGTTTTCT.

A single count supports this clone. The rearrangement joins TRBV5-1 to TRBJ2-6; maybe TRBD1 (6 bases). CDR1 SGHRS and CDR2 YFSETQ come from the germline V gene. Trimming cost V 5 bases and J 2 bases, with 14 bases left between them. The CDR3 covers 16 residues. This CDR3 reads CASSAAGAPGANVLTF. As DNA, the CDR3 is TGCGCCAGCAGTGCGGCAGGGGCCCCTGGGGCCAACGTCCTGACTTTC.

The rearrangement uses TRBV11-2 and TRBJ2-7, with 10 nucleotides matching TRBD1. The CDR3 is 16 amino acids. CDR1 is SGHAT, CDR2 FQNNGV, per germline. V lost 4 bases to trimming and J lost 4 bases; unmatched junction nucleotides: 10. CDR3 residues: CASSSLTGTGAYEQYF. The CDR3, as DNA: TGTGCCAGCAGCTCATTGACCGGGACAGGGGCTTACGAGCAGTACTTC.

The rearrangement links TRBV28 to TRBJ2-6; TRBD1 matches 9 bases. Germline values: CDR1 MDHEN, CDR2 SYDVKM. The CDR3 totals 16 residues. V was clipped by 6 bases and J by 11 bases; unmatched bases: 14. In DNA form, the CDR3 reads TGTGCCAGCAGGCGACAGGGGGGCATGAGTAGGGACGTCCTGACTTTC. It codes for CASRRQGGMSRDVLTF.

The chain joins TRBV10-1 to TRBJ1-1; TRBD1 might be the D (5 bases). V was clipped by 0 bases and J by 6 bases, with 11 bases between them. Per germline, CDR1 WNHNN and CDR2 SYGVQD (reference sequence). This CDR3 comprises 14 residues. CDR3 bases: TGCGCCAGCAGTGAGTCGTTCAGGGAGGCTGAAGCTTTCTTT. It specifies CASSESFREAEAFF.

Turning to this clone: Other DNA sequences of this sample code for an identical CDR3. The CDR3 protein is CASTYGGTAGLGEQFF. The CDR3 bases are TGCGCCAGCACTTATGGAGGGACCGCAGGGTTAGGTGAGCAGTTCTTC. V and J are TRBV5-1 and TRBJ2-1; maybe TRBD2 (6 bases). The V end was cut by 6 bases, the J end by 9 bases, with 25 bases between. Germline CDR1 is SGHRS and CDR2 is YFSETQ. This CDR3 is built from 16 residues.